This T cell receptor (beta chain) stems from a study of T-cell memory formation after mild COVID-19. In TCRdb, the 5' RACE reads were re-called with MiXCR into one record per CDR3 protein. This sample has 470,000 or so distinct CDR3 sequences, with around 25% found just once. J gave up 0 bases and V 2 bases, and 7 bases lay outside the gene matches. The germline CDR1 and CDR2 sequences are KGHSH and LQKENI. This CDR3 spans 18 amino acids. The chain employs TRBV18 and TRBJ2-3, with TRBD1 matching 11 bases. The clonotype was recovered from an adult woman who had mild COVID-19 (a few samples of this study predate the infection). Cell type and time point are not known. The sample taken for sequencing was PBMCs or a T cell subset sorted from them (not recorded which). The CDR3, as DNA: TGTGCCAGCTCACCATTGGGACAGGGGGGATTAAGCACAGATACGCAGTATTTT. Translation gives CASSPLGQGGLSTDTQYF. The entire variable domain, with the rest obtained from reference TRBV18 and TRBJ2-3, is as follows: NAGVMQNPRHLVRRRGQEARLRCSPMKGHSHVYWYRQLPEEGLKFMVYLQKENIIDESGMPKERFSAEFPKEGPSILRIQQVVRGDSAAYFCASSPLGQGGLSTDTQYFGPGTRLTVL.